The present T cell receptor beta chain was sequenced within a study of shared clonotypes between healthy human individuals. V was trimmed by 7 bases and J by 4 bases, leaving 13 bases between them. Germline CDR1 and CDR2: LGHNT and FRNRAP. There are 13 residues in the CDR3. Selected positively for CCR7 and CD45RO-negative, naive CD8 cells excluded terminally differentiated effector memory CD45RA+ cells. The donor population consisted of healthy HIV-negative adults with no recent acute infections or vaccinations. Turning to this clone: Its antigen is not identified.

Authors' analysis steps: Filtering differed because ImmunoSEQ produced junction-only sequences that carried no quality scores. Using immunoSEQ multiplex PCR, the repertoire was profiled, and TCRdb retains in-frame clones only, with some absent. D and trimming come from the DNA, and the V and J calls and clone size come from that table. The table records about 2.1 million clones, 90% to 95% of them present only once. Study-level results: Compared with clonotypes that all four donors shared, non-shared clonotypes had lower generation probabilities. For naive CD4 cells, around 5% of clonotypes were shared across a handful of donors.

The rearrangement uses TRBV12-5 and TRBJ1-1; no definite D call. The TCR sequence derives from a man younger than 35 in good health. Some clones in this sample may be carry-over from other donors' samples. The sample taken for sequencing was naive CD8+ T cells from PBMCs. CDR3 coding DNA: TGTGCTAGTGCCCTCCTCGAGGGCACTGAAGCTTTCTTT. Its translation: CASALLEGTEAFF.